These T cell receptor beta chains were read from a single sample in a study of shared clonotypes between healthy human individuals. This table comes from immunoSEQ multiplex PCR, and its TCRdb copy is limited to in-frame clones, with some not included. The sample yields some 1,400,000 clones, over 95% seen once. Sequences were obtained from naive CD4+ T cells sorted from blood. The receptors were gathered from a man aged 25-45 years in good health. Each CDR3 is given with its conserved first and last residue. The D gene is left open where the match is weak. The listing skips clone size in some rows; elsewhere it reads once, few, many or a size class.

.,TRBV19,TRBJ2-3,TRBD2,CASSTSGLAGATTDTQYF,TGTGCCAGTAGTACTAGTGGCCTAGCGGGGGCCACCACAGATACGCAGTATTTT
.,TRBV7-9,TRBJ2-1,TRBD1,CAGKQGNSYNEQFF,TGTGCCGGAAAACAGGGGAACTCCTACAATGAGCAGTTCTTC
.,TRBV5-4,TRBJ2-7,TRBD2,CASSLQAGGSYEQYF,TGTGCCAGCAGCTTACAAGCGGGAGGGTCCTACGAGCAGTACTTC
.,TRBV11-2,TRBJ1-2,TRBD1,CASSRRRQGDGYTF,TGTGCCAGCAGCAGACGTCGACAGGGCGATGGCTACACCTTC
once,TRBV28,TRBJ2-2,.,CASRGISTGELFF,TGTGCCAGCAGGGGGATTAGCACCGGGGAGCTGTTTTTT
.,TRBV5-6,TRBJ2-4,TRBD1,CASSPLRQGGIQYF,TGTGCCAGCAGCCCGTTGAGACAGGGTGGCATTCAGTACTTC
.,TRBV7-2,TRBJ1-3,TRBD1,CASSWDSQTTIYF,TGTGCCAGCAGCTGGGACAGCCAGACAACCATATATTTT
.,TRBV7-3,TRBJ2-1,TRBD2,CASSLTGTTYYNEQFF,TGTGCCAGCAGCTTAACCGGGACTACGTACTACAATGAGCAGTTCTTC
.,TRBV5-1,TRBJ2-5,.,CASSLLRAGTQYF,TGCGCCAGCAGCTTGCTTAGGGCAGGGACCCAGTACTTC
.,TRBV2,TRBJ1-1,.,CASRQYPRGSEAFF,TGTGCCAGCAGACAGTATCCTCGGGGCTCTGAAGCTTTCTTT
.,TRBV28,TRBJ1-5,.,CASRSTIQPQHF,TGTGCCAGCAGGTCAACTATTCAGCCCCAGCATTTT
.,TRBV6-5,TRBJ2-1,.,CASSWTPNYNEQFF,TGTGCCAGCAGTTGGACACCTAACTACAATGAGCAGTTCTTC